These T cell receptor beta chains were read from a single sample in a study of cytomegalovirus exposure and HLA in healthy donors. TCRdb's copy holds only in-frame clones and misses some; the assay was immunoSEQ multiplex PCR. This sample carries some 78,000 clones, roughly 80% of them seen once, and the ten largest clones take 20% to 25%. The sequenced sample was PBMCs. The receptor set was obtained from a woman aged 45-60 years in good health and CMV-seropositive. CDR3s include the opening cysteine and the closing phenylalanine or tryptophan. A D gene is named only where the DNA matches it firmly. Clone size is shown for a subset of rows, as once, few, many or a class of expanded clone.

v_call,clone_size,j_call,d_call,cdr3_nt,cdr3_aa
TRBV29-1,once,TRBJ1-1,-,TGCAGCGCCCAGAGGACAGCCTTGAACACTGAAGCTTTCTTT,CSAQRTALNTEAFF
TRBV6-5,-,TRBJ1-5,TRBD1,TGTGCCAGCAGTTACGGGGACAGAAGCCCCCCGCATTTT,CASSYGDRSPPHF
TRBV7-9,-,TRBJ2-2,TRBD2,TGTGCCAGCAGCTTAGGGGTTGTCAGCGGGAGTAGGCGCACCGGGGAGCTGTTTTTT,CASSLGVVSGSRRTGELFF
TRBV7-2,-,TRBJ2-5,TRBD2,TGTGCCAGCAGCTGGGCGGGGGGGCCGGGAAAGGCCCAGTACTTC,CASSWAGGPGKAQYF
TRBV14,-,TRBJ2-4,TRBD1,TGTGCCAGCAGCAGGACAGGGGCAGGTAACATTCAGTACTTC,CASSRTGAGNIQYF
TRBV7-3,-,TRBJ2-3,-,TGTGCCAGCAGCTCCGTTGACTACCCCGATACGCAGTATTTT,CASSSVDYPDTQYF
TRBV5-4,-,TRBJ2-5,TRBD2,TGTGCCAGCAGCACCGATAGCGGGAGCCTAGAGACCCAGTACTTC,CASSTDSGSLETQYF
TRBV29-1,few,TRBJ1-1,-,TGCAGCGCCGGGCTGGGGGCGGCGAACACTGAAGCTTTCTTT,CSAGLGAANTEAFF
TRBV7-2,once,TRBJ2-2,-,TGTGCCAGCAGCTTAGGGCTAGCTGCGAACACCGGGGAGCTGTTTTTT,CASSLGLAANTGELFF
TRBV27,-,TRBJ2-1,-,TGTGCCAGCAGTTTTGCCAGCGGAGAGCAGTTCTTC,CASSFASGEQFF
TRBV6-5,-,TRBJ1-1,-,TGTGCCAGCAGTTACTCGAATCAGGGACACAACACTGAAGCTTTCTTT,CASSYSNQGHNTEAFF
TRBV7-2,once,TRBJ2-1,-,TGTGCCAGCAGCTTATCCGGGGGCAATGAGCAGTTCTTC,CASSLSGGNEQFF
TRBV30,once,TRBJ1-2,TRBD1,TGTGCCGGACATGGACAGGGGGGAAACTATGGCTACACCTTC,CAGHGQGGNYGYTF
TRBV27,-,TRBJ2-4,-,TGTGCCAGCAGTTCTGTACAGGGTTCGGCCAAAAACATTCAGTACTTC,CASSSVQGSAKNIQYF
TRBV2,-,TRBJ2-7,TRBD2,TGTGCCAGCAGTCCCTACACTCTAGCGGGGTGGTACGAGCAGTACTTC,CASSPYTLAGWYEQYF
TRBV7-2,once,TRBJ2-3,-,TGTGCCAGCAGCTTATTCGGAGATACGCAGTATTTT,CASSLFGDTQYF
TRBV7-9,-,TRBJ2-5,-,TGTGCCAGCAGCCCACCGACCCTACCGGGGACCCAGTACTTC,CASSPPTLPGTQYF
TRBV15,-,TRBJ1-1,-,TGTGCCACCAGCAGACAGGGCTCCAGGACTGAAGCTTTCTTT,CATSRQGSRTEAFF
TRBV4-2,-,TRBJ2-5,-,TGTGCCAGCAGCCAAGACCCGTACGGGGTGGAGACCCAGTACTTC,CASSQDPYGVETQYF
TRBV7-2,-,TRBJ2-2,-,TGTGCCAGCAGCTTTGATGGGCCCGGGGAGCTGTTTTTT,CASSFDGPGELFF
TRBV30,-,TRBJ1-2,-,TGTGCCTGGGCGAGTGAGGAAGGGGACTATGGCTACACCTTC,CAWASEEGDYGYTF
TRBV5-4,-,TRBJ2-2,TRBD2,TGTGCCAGCAGCCTCGGGGGGACTAGCGCGGTCACCGGGGAGCTGTTTTTT,CASSLGGTSAVTGELFF
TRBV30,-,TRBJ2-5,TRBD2,TGTGCCTGGAGTAGGGGTAGCGGGGGCCCTAAGTACTTC,CAWSRGSGGPKYF
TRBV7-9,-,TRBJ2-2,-,TGTGCCAGCAGCTCGACAGTGAACACCGGGGAGCTGTTTTTT,CASSSTVNTGELFF
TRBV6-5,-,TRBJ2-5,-,TGTGCCAGCAGTCCTTATAGCGCACAAGAGACCCAGTACTTC,CASSPYSAQETQYF
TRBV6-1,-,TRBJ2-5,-,TGTGCCAGCAATCTCCAGGGGCAAGAGACCCAGTACTTC,CASNLQGQETQYF
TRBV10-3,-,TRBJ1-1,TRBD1,TGTGCCATAGTGGGACAGGGTTTGGGAGAAGCTTTCTTT,CAIVGQGLGEAFF
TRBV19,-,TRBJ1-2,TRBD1,TGTGCCAGTAGTACGACAGGGCAAAGAGTGGGCTACACCTTC,CASSTTGQRVGYTF
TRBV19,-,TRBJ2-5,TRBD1,TGTGCCAGTAGTATACGACAGGGCCAAGAGACCCAGTACTTC,CASSIRQGQETQYF
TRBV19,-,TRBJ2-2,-,TGTGCCAGTAGTTCCGCCGGGACAACGAACACCGGGGAGCTGTTTTTT,CASSSAGTTNTGELFF
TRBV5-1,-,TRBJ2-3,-,TGCGCCAGCAGCTTGTCGGCAGGGCTCACAGATACGCAGTATTTT,CASSLSAGLTDTQYF
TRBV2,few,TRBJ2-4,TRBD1,TGTGCCAGCATTATGGGACAGGGGGAGAACATTCAGTACTTC,CASIMGQGENIQYF
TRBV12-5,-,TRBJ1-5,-,TGTGCTAGTGGTTTGTGGGGGCGACAGCCCCAGCATTTT,CASGLWGRQPQHF
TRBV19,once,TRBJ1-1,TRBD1,TGTGCCAGTAGCCAACCCTGGGACAGGTCCCATGAAGCTTTCTTT,CASSQPWDRSHEAFF
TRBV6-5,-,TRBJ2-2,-,TGTGCCAGCAGCTCTCAAAATAGCGGGGAGCTGTTTTTT,CASSSQNSGELFF
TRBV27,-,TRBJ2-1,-,TGTGCCAGCGCACCCGTAGCTTACAATGAGCAGTTCTTC,CASAPVAYNEQFF
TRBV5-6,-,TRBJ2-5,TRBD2,TGTGCCAGCAGCTTATATCTAGATAGCGGGGAGACCCAGTACTTC,CASSLYLDSGETQYF
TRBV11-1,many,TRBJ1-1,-,TGTGCCAGCACCCTACTGCGGGCTAACACTGAAGCTTTCTTT,CASTLLRANTEAFF
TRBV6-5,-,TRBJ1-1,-,TGTGCCAGCAGTTACGGCAGGGGAACTGAAGCTTTCTTT,CASSYGRGTEAFF
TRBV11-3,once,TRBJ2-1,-,TGTGCCAGCAGCTTGGCCAGGGGATCCAATGAGCAGTTCTTC,CASSLARGSNEQFF
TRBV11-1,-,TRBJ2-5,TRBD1,TGTGCCAGCAGCTTAGGGGTAGGGGGCGGGGAGACCCAGTACTTC,CASSLGVGGGETQYF
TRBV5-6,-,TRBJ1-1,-,TGTGCCAGCAGCTTGGTGGTGAGAGGGAGGAACACTGAAGCTTTCTTT,CASSLVVRGRNTEAFF
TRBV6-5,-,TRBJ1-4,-,TGTGCCAGCAGTCCACACATGGGCACTAATGAAAAACTGTTTTTT,CASSPHMGTNEKLFF
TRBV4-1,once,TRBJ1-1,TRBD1,TGCGCCAGCAGCCAGGACAACACGGGACAGCAGAACACTGAAGCTTTCTTT,CASSQDNTGQQNTEAFF
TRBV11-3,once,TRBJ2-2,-,TGTGCCAGCAGCTTAGACTTCGCCGGGGAGCTGTTTTTT,CASSLDFAGELFF
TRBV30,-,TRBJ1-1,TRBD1,TGTGCCTCCTATCTGGGACAGGGGAACACTGAAGCTTTCTTT,CASYLGQGNTEAFF
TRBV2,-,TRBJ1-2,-,TGTGCCAGCAGTTACGAGTACTATGGCTACACCTTC,CASSYEYYGYTF
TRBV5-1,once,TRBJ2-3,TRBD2,TGCGCCAGCAGCTTGGTTAGTAGCGGGGCTGAAGATACGCAGTATTTT,CASSLVSSGAEDTQYF
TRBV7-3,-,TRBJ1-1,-,TGTGCCAGCAGCTTAACGTCGGGGTCCACTGAAGCTTTCTTT,CASSLTSGSTEAFF
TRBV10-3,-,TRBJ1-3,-,TGTGCCATCAGTGTCTCGATCTCCGTTAGTGGAAACACCATATATTTT,CAISVSISVSGNTIYF
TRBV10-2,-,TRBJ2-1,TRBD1,TGCGCCAGCAGTGTCCCGGGACAGGGCCATGAGCAGTTCTTC,CASSVPGQGHEQFF
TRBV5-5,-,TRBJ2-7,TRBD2,TGTGCCAGCAGCTTTCAAGCGGGGTTGAGCTCCTACGAGCAGTACTTC,CASSFQAGLSSYEQYF
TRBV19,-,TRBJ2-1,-,TGTGCCAGTACCTTAGACAGAGCAGCCTACAATGAGCAGTTCTTC,CASTLDRAAYNEQFF